The clone carrying this TCR beta chain appeared many times. Unique molecular identifiers were used in preparing the TCRbeta library. TCRdb re-called the PCR reads with MiXCR, one entry per CDR3 protein. This sample has about 200,000 distinct CDR3 sequences, with approximately 14% found just once. In germline, CDR1 is DFQATT, CDR2 SNEGSKA (reference sequence). CDR3 length: 16 residues. V lost 3 bases and J 4 bases, leaving 21 bases between the germline ends. This sample stems from a study of T-cell reconstitution after alpha-beta-depleted transplantation in children. The genes are TRBV20-1 and TRBJ1-1, with D possibly TRBD1 on 6 matching bases. The starting material was PBMCs from the stem cell graft donor, obtained from the stem cell graft. The sequence was collected from a human donor who donated a stem cell graft to a child with acute lymphoblastic leukemia. As DNA, the CDR3 is TGCAGTGCTAGGTCTTACAGGGAGGGGGGGAGCACTGAAGCTTTCTTT. Residues: CSARSYREGGSTEAFF.